The 22 T cell receptor beta chains presented below share a single source sample, sequenced in a study of OX40 agonist ivuxolimab in advanced cancers. Method: immunoSEQ multiplex PCR; TCRdb's copy keeps in-frame clones and lacks some. The sample carries over 30,000 clones, 75% to 90% recorded once. The source material was CD4+ or CD8+ T cells sorted from blood, sampled in a trial of the OX40 agonist ivuxolimab. The source is an adult with an advanced solid tumor such as melanoma, head and neck, liver or kidney cancer.

The rearrangement joins TRBV25-1 to TRBJ2-1; 8 positions agree with TRBD1. Germline V gene data show CDR1 as MGHDK and CDR2 as SYGVNS. V trimming: 4 bases; J trimming: 1 base; junction bases outside the gene matches: 0. The CDR3 contains 14 residues. The CDR3 loop is CASSGTGSYNEQFF. CDR3 sequence (DNA): TGTGCCAGCAGTGGGACAGGGTCCTACAATGAGCAGTTCTTC.

J is TRBJ2-7 and V is TRBV28; 8 positions match TRBD2. CDR1 MDHEN and CDR2 SYDVKM come from the germline V gene. CDR3 size: 14 residues. V dropped 7 bases and J dropped 3; count of bases not matched to a gene: 8. As DNA, the CDR3 is TGTGCCAGCACCAACCGCGGGAGGTACTACGAGCAGTACTTC. This translates into CASTNRGRYYEQYF.

V is TRBV11-2 and J is TRBJ1-1; D perhaps matches TRBD1 (5 bases). Germline V gene lookup returns CDR1 SGHAT and CDR2 FQNNGV. The V gene lost 1 base and the J gene lost 2 bases, with 11 bases spanning the gap. The CDR3 has 15 residues. As DNA, the CDR3 is TGTGCCAGCAGCTTAGTCTGGGGCGAAAACACTGAAGCTTTCTTT. It translates to CASSLVWGENTEAFF.

The V and J genes are TRBV13 and TRBJ2-7; TRBD2 agrees at 10 bases. V shed 0 bases and J 2 bases; nucleotides not matched to a gene: 7. CDR3 size: 17 residues. Looked up from germline, CDR1 is PRHDT and CDR2 is FYEKMQ (reference sequence). The CDR3 region has the DNA TGTGCCAGCAGCTTAGGGGGGACTAGCGCGCATACCTACGAGCAGTACTTC. Its translation is CASSLGGTSAHTYEQYF.

The chain couples TRBV29-1 to TRBJ1-3, with D hard to call. Germline V gene lookup returns CDR1 SQVTM and CDR2 ANQGSEA. The CDR3 is 15 residues long. Trimming shortened V by 3 bases and J by 0 bases, and 12 bases separated the two germline ends. The CDR3 DNA follows: TGCAGCGTTGAGATGTATGGGCCCTCTGGAAACACCATATATTTT. This translates into CSVEMYGPSGNTIYF.

The chain has TRBV5-3 and TRBJ1-3; 10 bases line up with TRBD1. TRBV5-3 is filed as an ORF, its function uncertain. V trimming: 4 bases; J trimming: 3 bases; junction bases outside the gene matches: 10. The CDR3 is made up of 17 amino acids. CDR3 in amino acids: CARSVLRGTGDGNTIYF. The CDR3 coding sequence is TGTGCCAGAAGCGTGCTTCGTGGGACAGGGGATGGAAACACCATATATTTT.

This chain joins TRBV28 and TRBJ1-4; TRBD1 matches at 10 bases. The CDR3 is made up of 14 amino acids. CDR1 is MDHEN and CDR2 is SYDVKM in the germline V gene. V lost 6 bases to trimming and J lost 8 bases; unmatched junction nucleotides: 6. CDR3 sequence (DNA): TGTGCCAGCAGCCTCGGACAGGGGGAAGAAAAACTGTTTTTT. Its translation is CASSLGQGEEKLFF. The entire variable domain, with the rest obtained from reference TRBV28 and TRBJ1-4, is as follows: DVKVTQSSRYLVKRTGEKVFLECVQDMDHENMFWYRQDPGLGLRLIYFSYDVKMKEKGDIPEGYSVSREKKERFSLILESASTNQTSMYLCASSLGQGEEKLFFGSGTQLSVL.

This rearrangement joins TRBV28 to TRBJ2-3; a possible D gene is TRBD2 (5 bases). Between the trimmed V and J ends, which lost 3 bases and 2 bases, there was a span of 12 bases. Germline V gene lookup returns CDR1 MDHEN and CDR2 SYDVKM. The CDR3 is 15 amino acids. In nucleotides, the CDR3 is TGTGCCAGCAGTTTCCCCAGAGGGATCACAGATACGCAGTATTTT. As protein: CASSFPRGITDTQYF.

The genes are TRBV4-3 and TRBJ2-1; 8 bases align to TRBD2. V shed 2 bases and J 1 base; nucleotides not matched to a gene: 1. CDR1 and CDR2 (germline): LGHNA, YSLEER. This CDR3 region has 15 residues. The CDR3 region has the DNA TGCGCCAGCAGCCAACGGGAGGGTTCCTACAATGAGCAGTTCTTC. It codes for CASSQREGSYNEQFF.

This chain joins TRBV29-1 and TRBJ1-5; tentatively, D is TRBD1 (6 bases). This CDR3 region has 15 residues. Between the trimmed V and J ends, which lost 0 bases and 4 bases, there was a span of 13 bases. Germline CDR1 SQVTM, CDR2 ANQGSEA. CDR3 DNA sequence: TGCAGCGTTGAAGATTCCGGGACATATAATCAGCCCCAGCATTTT. This gives the protein CSVEDSGTYNQPQHF.

The chain couples TRBV28 to TRBJ2-3; D unresolved. Germline assignment: CDR1 MDHEN and CDR2 SYDVKM. CDR3 length: 12 amino acids. Deletions cut 6 bases from V and 2 bases from J, with 6 bases between. CDR3 nucleotides: TGTGCCAGCAGAGCTGTCACAGATACGCAGTATTTT. Amino acids: CASRAVTDTQYF.

The gene calls are TRBV27 and TRBJ2-3; 12 bases match TRBD2. CDR1 and CDR2 (germline): MNHEY, SMNVEV (reference sequence). The CDR3 loop spans 16 amino acids. Germline trimming cut 5 bases from V and 2 bases from J; bases unmatched to any gene: 5. The DNA of the CDR3 is TGTGCCAGCAGTCCGAGGACTAGCGGGATCACAGATACGCAGTATTTT. This codes for CASSPRTSGITDTQYF.

V is TRBV7-9 and J is TRBJ2-5, with 7 bases matching TRBD2. The CDR3 is 15 amino acids. V shed 4 bases, J shed 3 bases, and the junction held 8 bases outside the gene matches. CDR1 and CDR2 from the germline V gene are SEHNR and FQNEAQ (reference sequence). The CDR3 loop is CASSWLAAGEETQYF. The CDR3 DNA is TGTGCCAGCAGCTGGTTAGCGGCGGGAGAAGAGACCCAGTACTTC. The variable domain in full, completed from reference TRBV7-9 and TRBJ2-5, reads DTGVSQNPRHKITKRGQNVTFRCDPISEHNRLYWYRQTLGQGPEFLTYFQNEAQLEKSRLLSDRFSAERPKGSFSTLEIQRTEQGDSAMYLCASSWLAAGEETQYFGPGTRLLVL.

The genes are TRBV5-1 and TRBJ1-2, with no clear D. Germline CDR1 and CDR2: SGHRS and YFSETQ. V gave up 4 bases and J gave up 4 bases, with 17 bases separating them. The CDR3 has 15 residues. DNA of the CDR3: TGCGCCAGCAGCCCATCGGGCGGGGAAGTCTATGGCTACACCTTC. As protein: CASSPSGGEVYGYTF.

The chain combines TRBV7-2 with TRBJ1-2; TRBD1 is a possible D gene (5 bases). This CDR3 spans 15 amino acids. Trimming removed 8 bases at V and 4 bases at J, with 20 bases between. Germline V lookup: CDR1 SGHTA, CDR2 FQGNSA. The CDR3 DNA follows: TGTGCCAGCCTACAAAATGGCAGGGATAGCTATGGCTACACCTTC. It specifies CASLQNGRDSYGYTF. Full variable domain (rest looked up from reference TRBV7-2 and TRBJ1-2): GAGVSQSPSNKVTEKGKDVELRCDPISGHTALYWYRQSLGQGLEFLIYFQGNSAPDKSGLPSDRFSAERTGGSVSTLTIQRTQQEDSAVYLCASLQNGRDSYGYTFGSGTRLTVV.

V gene TRBV28 combines with J gene TRBJ1-1, with D perhaps matching TRBD1 (6 bases). Trimming cost V 5 bases and J 0 bases, with 10 bases left between them. This CDR3 region has 14 residues. Germline V gene sequence: CDR1 MDHEN, CDR2 SYDVKM. CDR3 region: CASSPGHVNTEAFF. In DNA, the CDR3 is TGTGCCAGCAGTCCGGGACACGTGAACACTGAAGCTTTCTTT.

This chain connects TRBV5-6 to TRBJ1-5, with D unresolved. In germline, CDR1 is SGHDT, CDR2 YYEEEE. V gave up 1 base and J gave up 4 bases, with 12 bases separating them. The CDR3 runs 15 residues. The CDR3 coding sequence is TGTGCCAGCAGCTTGCAGCGACATTCAAATCAGCCCCAGCATTTT. Translating gives CASSLQRHSNQPQHF.

This chain links TRBV30 with TRBJ1-4, with unresolved D. Trimming removed 0 bases at V and 3 bases at J, with 17 bases between. The CDR3 sequence is 17 residues long. The germline V gene encodes CDR1 GTSNPN and CDR2 SVGIG (reference sequence). Here the CDR3 reads CAWSVFFVAFANEKLFF. The CDR3, as DNA: TGTGCCTGGAGTGTATTCTTCGTGGCTTTCGCTAATGAAAAACTGTTTTTT.

In this sample, this clone turned up a few times. The chain couples TRBV7-9 to TRBJ1-6; D uncertain. The CDR3 covers 13 residues. Per germline, CDR1 SEHNR and CDR2 FQNEAQ (reference sequence). Trimming took off 5 bases at V and 6 bases at J, with 8 bases between the two ends. CDR3 amino acids: CASSPMSNSPLHF. The CDR3 DNA follows: TGTGCCAGCAGCCCGATGAGTAATTCACCCCTCCACTTT. The full variable domain, completed using reference TRBV7-9 and TRBJ1-6, is DTGVSQNPRHKITKRGQNVTFRCDPISEHNRLYWYRQTLGQGPEFLTYFQNEAQLEKSRLLSDRFSAERPKGSFSTLEIQRTEQGDSAMYLCASSPMSNSPLHFGNGTRLTVT.

The chain links TRBV19 to TRBJ2-7; the match to TRBD2 covers 14 bases. Germline CDR1 reads LNHDA; CDR2 reads SQIVND (reference sequence). V lost 5 bases and J lost 5; bases outside the gene matches: 5. The CDR3 covers 15 residues. The CDR3 bases are TGTGCCAGTAGTGGGGGACTAGCGGGAGTCAACGAGCAGTACTTC. This sequence encodes CASSGGLAGVNEQYF.

V and J are TRBV29-1 and TRBJ1-1, with a weak D call TRBD1 (5 bases). V was shortened by 6 bases and J by 4 bases, with 12 bases between the two germline ends. The germline gives CDR1 SQVTM, CDR2 ANQGSEA. This CDR3 has 12 amino acids. CDR3 coding DNA: TGCAGCGTCCCCGGTGGGGGCACTGAAGCTTTCTTT. Its translation: CSVPGGGTEAFF. The full variable domain, with the rest looked up from reference TRBV29-1 and TRBJ1-1, is SAVISQKPSRDICQRGTSLTIQCQVDSQVTMMFWYRQQPGQSLTLIATANQGSEATYESGFVIDKFPISRPNLTFSTLTVSNMSPEDSSIYLCSVPGGGTEAFFGQGTRLTVV.

The chain uses TRBV2 and TRBJ1-1; no clear D. Per the germline V gene, CDR1 is SNHLY and CDR2 is FYNNEI. V lost 6 bases and J lost 1, with 6 bases in between. This CDR3 region has 12 residues. In DNA, the CDR3 is TGTGCCAGCAGAGGTCCGAACACTGAAGCTTTCTTT. As protein: CASRGPNTEAFF.